This TCR beta chain was found in a study of CD8+ T cells in alopecia areata. In each case, RNA was isolated and then reverse transcribed into cDNA as the sequencing template. TCRdb's table, derived via immunoSEQ multiplex PCR, lists solely in-frame clones and lacks some. The sample yields about 200,000 clones, roughly three fifths seen once. Study-level points and caveats: Compared with normal scalp, lesional scalp had higher clonality and more expanded CD8+ clones.

This clone was seen just once. Its target is unknown. Specimen: CD8+ T cells sorted from blood. This sequence originates from a human donor in good health.

The CDR3 sequence: CASSPLQGVSPLHF. In DNA form, the CDR3 reads TGTGCCAGCAGTCCGTTACAAGGAGTTTCACCCCTCCACTTT. The chain combines TRBV5-6 with TRBJ1-6; D not certain. V was clipped by 5 bases and J by 9 bases, with 15 bases between them. Germline V gene sequence: CDR1 SGHDT, CDR2 YYEEEE. The length of the CDR3 is 14 residues.